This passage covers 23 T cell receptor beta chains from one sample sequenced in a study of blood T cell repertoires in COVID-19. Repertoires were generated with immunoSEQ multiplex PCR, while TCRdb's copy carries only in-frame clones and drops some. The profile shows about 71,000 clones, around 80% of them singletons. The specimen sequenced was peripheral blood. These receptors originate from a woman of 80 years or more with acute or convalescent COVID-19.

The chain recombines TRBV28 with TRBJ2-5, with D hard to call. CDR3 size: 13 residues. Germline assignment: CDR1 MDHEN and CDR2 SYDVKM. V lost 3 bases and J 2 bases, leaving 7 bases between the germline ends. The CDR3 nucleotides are TGTGCCAGCAGTTTGACAAGACAAGAGACCCAGTACTTC. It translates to CASSLTRQETQYF.

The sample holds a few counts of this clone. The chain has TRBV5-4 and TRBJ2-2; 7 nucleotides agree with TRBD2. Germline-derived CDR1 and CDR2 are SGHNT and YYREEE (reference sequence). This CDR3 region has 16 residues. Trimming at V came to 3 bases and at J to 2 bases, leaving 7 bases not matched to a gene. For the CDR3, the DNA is TGTGCCAGCAGCTCCGGGACTATCCTTAACACCGGGGAGCTGTTTTTT. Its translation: CASSSGTILNTGELFF.

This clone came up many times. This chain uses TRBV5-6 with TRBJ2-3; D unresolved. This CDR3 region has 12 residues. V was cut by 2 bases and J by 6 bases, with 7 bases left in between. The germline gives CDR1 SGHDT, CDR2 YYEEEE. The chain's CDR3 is CASSLDWDTQYF. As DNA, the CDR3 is TGTGCCAGCAGCTTAGACTGGGATACGCAGTATTTT.

The CDR3 DNA is TGTGCCAGCAGAAAAAAGGGAGATGCCACCTACGAGCAGTACTTC. Translated: CASRKKGDATYEQYF. The chain has TRBV2 and TRBJ2-7, with a tentative D call TRBD2 (5 bases). Germline assignment: CDR1 SNHLY and CDR2 FYNNEI. V was shortened by 6 bases and J by 2 bases, with 17 bases between the two germline ends. The CDR3 sequence is 15 residues long.

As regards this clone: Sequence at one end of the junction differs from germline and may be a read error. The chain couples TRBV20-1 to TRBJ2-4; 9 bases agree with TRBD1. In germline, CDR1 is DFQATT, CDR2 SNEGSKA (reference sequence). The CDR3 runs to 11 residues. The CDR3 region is CSAQWGGQGNF. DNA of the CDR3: TGCAGTGCCCAATGGGGGGGACAGGGCAACTTC.

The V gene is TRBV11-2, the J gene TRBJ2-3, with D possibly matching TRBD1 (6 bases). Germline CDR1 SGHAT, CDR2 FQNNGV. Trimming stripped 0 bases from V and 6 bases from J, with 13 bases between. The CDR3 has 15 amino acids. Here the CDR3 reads CASSLDPRGVDTQYF. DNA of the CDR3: TGTGCCAGCAGCTTAGATCCCAGGGGTGTCGATACGCAGTATTTT.

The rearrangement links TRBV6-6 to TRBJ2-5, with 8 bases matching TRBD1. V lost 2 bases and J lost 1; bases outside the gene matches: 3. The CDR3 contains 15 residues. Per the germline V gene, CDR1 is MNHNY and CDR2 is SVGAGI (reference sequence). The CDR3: CASSYRDRTQETQYF. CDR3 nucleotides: TGTGCCAGCAGTTACCGGGACAGGACCCAAGAGACCCAGTACTTC.

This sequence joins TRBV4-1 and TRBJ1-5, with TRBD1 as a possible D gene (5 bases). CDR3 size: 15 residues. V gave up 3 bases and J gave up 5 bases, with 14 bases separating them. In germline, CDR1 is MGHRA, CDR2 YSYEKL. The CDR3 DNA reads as TGCGCCAGCAGCCACGATTGGGGGGGGGATCAGCCCCAGCATTTT. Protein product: CASSHDWGGDQPQHF.

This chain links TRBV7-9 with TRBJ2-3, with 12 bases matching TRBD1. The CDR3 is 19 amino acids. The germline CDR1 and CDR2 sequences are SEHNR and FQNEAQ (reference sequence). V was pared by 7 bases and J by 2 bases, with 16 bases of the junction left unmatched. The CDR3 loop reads CASTFSQGQGAVTTDTQYF. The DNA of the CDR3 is TGTGCCAGCACCTTCAGTCAGGGACAGGGGGCCGTTACCACAGATACGCAGTATTTT.

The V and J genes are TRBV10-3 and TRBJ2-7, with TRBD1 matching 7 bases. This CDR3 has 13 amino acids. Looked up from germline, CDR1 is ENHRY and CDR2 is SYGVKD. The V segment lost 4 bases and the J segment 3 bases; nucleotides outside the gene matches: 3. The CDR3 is CAISGAGGYEQYF. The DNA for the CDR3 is TGTGCCATCAGTGGGGCAGGGGGCTACGAGCAGTACTTC.

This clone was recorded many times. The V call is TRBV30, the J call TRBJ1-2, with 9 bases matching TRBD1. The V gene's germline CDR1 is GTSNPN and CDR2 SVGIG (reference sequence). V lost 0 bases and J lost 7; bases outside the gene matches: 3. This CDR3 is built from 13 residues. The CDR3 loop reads CAWSVQGASGYTF. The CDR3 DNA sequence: TGTGCCTGGAGTGTACAGGGGGCGAGTGGCTACACCTTC.

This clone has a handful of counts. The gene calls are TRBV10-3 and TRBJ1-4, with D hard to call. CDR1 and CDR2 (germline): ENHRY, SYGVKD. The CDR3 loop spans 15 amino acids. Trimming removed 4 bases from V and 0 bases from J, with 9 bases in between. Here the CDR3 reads CAISAGTSTNEKLFF. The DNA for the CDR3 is TGTGCCATCAGTGCGGGTACCTCAACTAATGAAAAACTGTTTTTT.

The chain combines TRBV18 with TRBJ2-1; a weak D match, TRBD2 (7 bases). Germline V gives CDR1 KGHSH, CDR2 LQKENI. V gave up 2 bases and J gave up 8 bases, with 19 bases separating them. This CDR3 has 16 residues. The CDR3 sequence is CASSPLQGGLRDEQFF. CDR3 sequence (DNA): TGTGCCAGCTCACCATTACAGGGAGGGCTAAGGGATGAGCAGTTCTTC.

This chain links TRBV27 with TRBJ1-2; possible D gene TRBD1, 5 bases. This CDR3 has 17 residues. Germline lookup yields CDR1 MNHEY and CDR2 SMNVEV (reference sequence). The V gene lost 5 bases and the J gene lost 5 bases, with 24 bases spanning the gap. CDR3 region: CASSPDRGRTTRYGYTF. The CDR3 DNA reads TGTGCCAGCAGTCCCGATCGGGGCAGGACTACTAGATATGGCTACACCTTC.

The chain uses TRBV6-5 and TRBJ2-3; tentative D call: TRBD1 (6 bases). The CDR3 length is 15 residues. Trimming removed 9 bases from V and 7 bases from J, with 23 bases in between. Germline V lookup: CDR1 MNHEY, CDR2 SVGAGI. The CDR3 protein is CASSTQRGGRNTQYF. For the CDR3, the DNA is TGTGCCAGTTCGACCCAGCGTGGGGGCCGGAATACGCAGTATTTT.

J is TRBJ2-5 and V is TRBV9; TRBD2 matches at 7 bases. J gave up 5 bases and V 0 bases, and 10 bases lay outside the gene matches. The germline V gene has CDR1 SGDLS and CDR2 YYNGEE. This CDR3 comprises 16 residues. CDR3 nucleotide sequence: TGTGCCAGCAGCGTAGGAGGTGGGAGGGCCGGGGAGACCCAGTACTTC. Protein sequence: CASSVGGGRAGETQYF.

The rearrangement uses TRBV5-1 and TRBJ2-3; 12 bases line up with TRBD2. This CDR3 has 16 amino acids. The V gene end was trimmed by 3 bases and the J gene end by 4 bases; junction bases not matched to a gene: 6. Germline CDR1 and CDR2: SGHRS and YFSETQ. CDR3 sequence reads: CASSSLTSGRADTQYF. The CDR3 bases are TGCGCCAGCAGCTCTCTGACTAGCGGGAGAGCAGATACGCAGTATTTT. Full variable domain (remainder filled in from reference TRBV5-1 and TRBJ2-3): KAGVTQTPRYLIKTRGQQVTLSCSPISGHRSVSWYQQTPGQGLQFLFEYFSETQRNKGNFPGRFSGRQFSNSRSEMNVSTLELGDSALYLCASSSLTSGRADTQYFGPGTRLTVL.

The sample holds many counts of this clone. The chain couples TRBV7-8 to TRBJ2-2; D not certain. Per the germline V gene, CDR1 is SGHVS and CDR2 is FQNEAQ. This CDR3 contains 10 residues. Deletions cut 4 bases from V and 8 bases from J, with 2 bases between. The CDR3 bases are TGTGCCAGCAGCTCGGGGGAGCTGTTTTTT. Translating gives CASSSGELFF.

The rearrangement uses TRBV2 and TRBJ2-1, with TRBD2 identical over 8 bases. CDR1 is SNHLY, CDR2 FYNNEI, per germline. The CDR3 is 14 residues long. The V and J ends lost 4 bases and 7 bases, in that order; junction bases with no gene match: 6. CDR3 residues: CASSAREGGNEQFF. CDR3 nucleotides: TGTGCCAGCAGTGCCCGGGAGGGAGGGAATGAGCAGTTCTTC.

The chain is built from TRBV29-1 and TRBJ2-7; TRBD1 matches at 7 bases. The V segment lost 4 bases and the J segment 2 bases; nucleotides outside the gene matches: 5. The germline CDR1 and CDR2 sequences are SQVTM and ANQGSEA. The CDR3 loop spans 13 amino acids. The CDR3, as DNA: TGCAGCGTTGTGGGACAGTCTACCTACGAGCAGTACTTC. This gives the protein CSVVGQSTYEQYF.

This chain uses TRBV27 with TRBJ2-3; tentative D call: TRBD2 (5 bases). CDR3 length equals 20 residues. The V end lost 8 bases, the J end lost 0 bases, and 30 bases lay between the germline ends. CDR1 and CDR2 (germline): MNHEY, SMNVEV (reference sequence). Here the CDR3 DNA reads TGTGCCAGCGCCAACCCGGGGAGAGGCTTTGGGTTTGTTAGCACAGATACGCAGTATTTT. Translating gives CASANPGRGFGFVSTDTQYF.

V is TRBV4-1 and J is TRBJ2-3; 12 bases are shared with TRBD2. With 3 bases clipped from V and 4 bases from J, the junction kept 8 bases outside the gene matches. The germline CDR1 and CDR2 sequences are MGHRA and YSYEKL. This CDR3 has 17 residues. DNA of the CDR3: TGCGCCAGCAGCCACATTACCGGGACTAGCGGGTCAGATACGCAGTATTTT. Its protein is CASSHITGTSGSDTQYF.

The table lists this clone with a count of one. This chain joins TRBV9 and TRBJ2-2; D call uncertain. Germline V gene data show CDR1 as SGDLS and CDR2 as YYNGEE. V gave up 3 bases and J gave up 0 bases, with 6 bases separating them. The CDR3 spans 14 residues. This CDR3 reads CASSAITNTGELFF. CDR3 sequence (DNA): TGTGCCAGCAGCGCTATAACGAACACCGGGGAGCTGTTTTTT.